These 14 T cell receptor beta chains were all obtained from the same sample, sequenced in a study of response to subunit inactivated influenza vaccine. TCRdb analysed the RT-PCR reads with MiXCR anew, one entry per CDR3 protein. Among roughly 710,000 distinct CDR3 sequences, around 15% were seen once, and the ten largest hold about 7.4%. The input for sequencing was PBMCs from blood, taken around 15 days before vaccination. The receptors stem from a man aged 50 to 59 who received an inactivated influenza vaccine.

CDR3 bases: TGTGCCAGCAGTTCCGGGGCTCCGACGAGGGCCTACGAGCAGTACTTC. This codes for CASSSGAPTRAYEQYF. The gene calls are TRBV27 and TRBJ2-7; D possibly uses TRBD1 or TRBD2 (5 bases each). Trimming cost V 4 bases and J 2 bases, with 18 bases left between them. The CDR3 covers 16 residues. The germline V gene has CDR1 MNHEY and CDR2 SMNVEV (reference sequence).

This clonotype was seen more than once but under ten times. The chain employs TRBV6-2 or TRBV6-3 and TRBJ2-1; TRBD2 matches 13 bases. CDR1 is MNHEY and CDR2 is SVGEGT in the germline V gene. J lost 9 bases, V lost 4 bases, and 9 bases had no gene match. This CDR3 has 16 residues. CDR3 coding DNA: TGTGCCAGCAGTTCGACTAGCGGGGGGCCGCTGATTGAGCAGTTCTTC. Its protein is CASSSTSGGPLIEQFF.

There are a few counts of this clonotype. The V call is TRBV5-1, the J call TRBJ1-2, with D possibly being TRBD1 (6 bases). Per germline, CDR1 SGHRS and CDR2 YFSETQ. The CDR3 extends over 15 amino acids. V lost 4 bases to trimming and J lost 0 bases, with 13 bases between them. In DNA form, the CDR3 reads TGCGCCAGCAGCGGCACAGGGAGGGCTAACTATGGCTACACCTTC. Its protein product is CASSGTGRANYGYTF.

V usage is TRBV4-3 and J usage is TRBJ2-7; D tentatively fits TRBD1 or TRBD2 (5 bases each). The CDR3 is 15 amino acids. Trimming cost V 1 base and J 3 bases, with 13 bases left between them. Germline-derived CDR1 and CDR2 are LGHNA and YSLEER. As DNA, the CDR3 is TGCGCCAGCAGCCAAGGGTGGGACCAGATCTACGAGCAGTACTTC. Protein: CASSQGWDQIYEQYF.

This clonotype was recorded at least ten times. The chain employs TRBV10-3 and TRBJ2-1; perhaps TRBD1 as D (5 bases). The germline V gene encodes CDR1 ENHRY and CDR2 SYGVKD. V lost 6 bases to trimming and J lost 11 bases, with 17 bases between them. The CDR3 loop spans 13 amino acids. The CDR3 protein is CAISTLEQAQQFF. In nucleotides, the CDR3 is TGTGCCATCAGCACGCTAGAACAGGCCCAGCAGTTCTTC.

This clonotype has more than one count but fewer than ten. V gene TRBV7-3 combines with J gene TRBJ2-6; D is perhaps TRBD1 (6 bases). Trimming took 0 bases from V and 0 from J, leaving 9 bases between them. The CDR3 totals 17 residues. Germline V gives CDR1 SGHTA, CDR2 FQGTGA. The CDR3 DNA reads as TGTGCCAGCAGCTTAACACCACAGGGCTCTGGGGCCAACGTCCTGACTTTC. It encodes CASSLTPQGSGANVLTF.

This rearrangement joins TRBV2 to TRBJ1-1; perhaps TRBD1 as D (6 bases). This CDR3 region has 14 residues. Germline V gives CDR1 SNHLY, CDR2 FYNNEI. V lost 5 bases and J lost 0, with 10 bases in between. The CDR3 DNA reads TGTGCCAGCAGTAGGGACATATTGAACACTGAAGCTTTCTTT. Amino acid sequence: CASSRDILNTEAFF.

There are a few counts of this clonotype. The genes are TRBV7-2 and TRBJ2-7, with 13 bases fitting TRBD2. This CDR3 spans 14 amino acids. Trimming cost V 5 bases and J 6 bases; bases outside gene matches: 4. CDR1 and CDR2 (germline): SGHTA, FQGNSA. CDR3 DNA: TGTGCCAGCAGCGAAACTAGCGGGAGGGGCGAGCAGTACTTC. It yields the protein CASSETSGRGEQYF.

This clonotype was counted a few times. The chain combines TRBV9 with TRBJ2-3; D is unclear. Germline loops: CDR1 SGDLS, CDR2 YYNGEE. Trimming stripped 1 base from V and 2 bases from J, with 11 bases between. The CDR3 is 15 amino acids. DNA of the CDR3: TGTGCCAGCAGCGTATTATCGAGTTACACAGATACGCAGTATTTT. Its protein is CASSVLSSYTDTQYF.

A few counts support this clonotype. J is TRBJ2-7 and V is TRBV4-2, with D possibly TRBD2 on 6 matching bases. Germline-derived CDR1 and CDR2 are LGHNA and YNFKEQ. The V gene lost 1 base and the J gene lost 6 bases, with 16 bases spanning the gap. The CDR3 sequence is 15 residues long. The CDR3 bases are TGTGCCAGCAGCCAAGTGGCTGGAGGGGTGGGCGAGCAGTACTTC. It is translated as CASSQVAGGVGEQYF.

V and J are TRBV13 and TRBJ2-3; TRBD2 matches at 7 bases. With V trimmed by 5 bases and J by 3 bases, 8 bases remained unmatched. CDR1 PRHDT and CDR2 FYEKMQ come from the germline V gene (reference sequence). The CDR3 has 15 residues. CDR3 sequence (DNA): TGTGCCAGCAGCCGGGATAGCGGGTATACAGATACGCAGTATTTT. Translating gives CASSRDSGYTDTQYF.

The chain uses TRBV7-2 and TRBJ2-3; 7 nucleotides line up with TRBD1. CDR1 SGHTA and CDR2 FQGNSA come from the germline V gene. J was trimmed by 0 bases and V by 0 bases; bases with no gene match: 3. The CDR3 contains 16 residues. This CDR3 reads CASSLAGTESTDTQYF. DNA of the CDR3: TGTGCCAGCAGCTTAGCGGGGACAGAGAGCACAGATACGCAGTATTTT.

There are many counts of this clonotype. The chain is built from TRBV3-1 and TRBJ1-2; the D gene is possibly TRBD1 (5 bases). Trimming removed 5 bases from V and 4 bases from J, with 20 bases in between. The CDR3 totals 16 residues. CDR1 is LGHDT, CDR2 YNNKEL, per germline (reference sequence). Here the CDR3 reads CASSKIRGLVSYGYTF. In nucleotides, the CDR3 is TGTGCCAGCAGCAAGATCCGGGGGTTGGTATCCTATGGCTACACCTTC.

This clonotype was observed a few times. The CDR3 here is CASSFGGAGNTIYF. The CDR3 nucleotides are TGTGCCAGCAGCTTCGGAGGGGCCGGAAACACCATATATTTT. This chain uses TRBV7-2 with TRBJ1-3; tentative D call: TRBD1 (5 bases). Per germline, CDR1 SGHTA and CDR2 FQGNSA. This CDR3 comprises 14 residues. V shed 3 bases and J shed 4 bases, with 10 bases lying between them.